The T cell receptor beta chain described here comes from a study of blood T cell repertoires in COVID-19. As for the study in general: Sample material is recorded as cDNA or gDNA derived from T cells, B-cell-depleted T cells, or PBMCs.

CDR3 length equals 20 residues. Per germline, CDR1 SGHTA and CDR2 FQGTGA. V dropped 1 base and J dropped 0 bases, with 19 bases sitting between them. Here immunoSEQ multiplex PCR was the method, and the copy in TCRdb shows in-frame clones only, minus some. This table has some 220,000 clones, around 85% appearing once. This chain joins TRBV7-3 and TRBJ1-6; D perhaps matches TRBD1 (5 bases). The sequenced material came from peripheral blood. This TCR derives from a woman aged 70-85 years with COVID-19, enrolled during active disease. The CDR3 loop is CASSLRSQGTISSYNSPLHF. CDR3 DNA sequence: TGTGCCAGCAGCTTAAGGTCGCAGGGAACTATTAGCTCCTATAATTCACCCCTCCACTTT. The full variable domain, in which reference TRBV7-3 and TRBJ1-6 provide the parts outside the CDR3, is GAGVSQTPSNKVTEKGKYVELRCDPISGHTALYWYRQSLGQGPEFLIYFQGTGAADDSGLPNDRFFAVRPEGSVSTLKIQRTERGDSAVYLCASSLRSQGTISSYNSPLHFGNGTRLTVT.